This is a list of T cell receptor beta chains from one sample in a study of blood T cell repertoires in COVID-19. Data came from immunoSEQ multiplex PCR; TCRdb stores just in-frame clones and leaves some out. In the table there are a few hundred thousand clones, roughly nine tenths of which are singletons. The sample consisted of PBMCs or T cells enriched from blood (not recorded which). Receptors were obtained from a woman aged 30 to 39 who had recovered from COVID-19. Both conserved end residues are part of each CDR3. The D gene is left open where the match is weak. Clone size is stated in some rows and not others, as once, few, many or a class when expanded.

CAWSVRDDTEAFF TGTGCCTGGAGTGTACGGGATGACACTGAAGCTTTCTTT TRBJ1-1 TRBV30 once .
CASKDRLFTIYF TGTGCCAGCAAAGACAGGTTGTTCACCATATATTTT TRBJ1-3 TRBV6-6 . .
CASSQKQVTDTQYF TGTGCCAGCAGCCAAAAACAGGTCACAGATACGCAGTATTTT TRBJ2-3 TRBV5-4 . .
CASSQDRGAGEAFF TGCGCCAGCAGCCAAGATCGGGGGGCAGGTGAAGCTTTCTTT TRBJ1-1 TRBV4-1 . .
CASSFFAREESGYTF TGTGCCAGCAGCTTCTTCGCCAGGGAAGAATCCGGCTACACCTTC TRBJ1-2 TRBV11-1 . .
CASSRATRSYEQYF TGTGCCAGTAGTAGGGCAACAAGATCCTACGAGCAGTACTTC TRBJ2-7 TRBV19 . .
CAGRVRGGNTEAFF TGTGCCGGAAGGGTTCGGGGGGGGAACACTGAAGCTTTCTTT TRBJ1-1 TRBV30 once .
CASGTGTGINQPQHF TGTGCCAGCGGCACCGGGACAGGGATCAATCAGCCCCAGCATTTT TRBJ1-5 TRBV10-3 . TRBD1
CASSALGGRDEQYF TGTGCCAGCAGCGCGCTCGGGGGGCGGGACGAGCAGTACTTC TRBJ2-7 TRBV5-4 . .
CASRYRSTGYTF TGTGCCAGCAGATATCGTAGCACGGGCTACACCTTC TRBJ1-2 TRBV27 . .
CASSQDSFRGGYTF TGTGCCAGCAGCCAAGATTCGTTCAGGGGAGGCTACACCTTC TRBJ1-2 TRBV3-1/TRBV3-2 . .
CASGTFNGYGYTF TGTGCCAGCGGGACATTTAACGGGTATGGCTACACCTTC TRBJ1-2 TRBV7-8 . .
CASSSLGQGLETQYF TGTGCCAGCAGCTCGCTGGGACAGGGGTTGGAGACCCAGTACTTC TRBJ2-5 TRBV7-9 . TRBD1
CSASRTVTLYGYTF TGCAGTGCTAGTAGGACAGTAACCCTCTATGGCTACACCTTC TRBJ1-2 TRBV20-1 . .
CASSVVGGAEAFF TGTGCCAGCAGCGTAGTTGGGGGGGCTGAAGCTTTCTTT TRBJ1-1 TRBV9 once .
CASSLSGGANDQYF TGTGCCAGCAGCTTAAGCGGGGGGGCCAATGATCAGTACTTC TRBJ2-7 TRBV7-8 few TRBD2
CASSPRTGGSPLHF TGTGCCAGCAGCCCTCGGACCGGAGGTTCACCCCTCCACTTT TRBJ1-6 TRBV3-1/TRBV3-2 . .
CASRGGQGTEAFF TGCGCCAGCAGGGGGGGACAGGGTACTGAAGCTTTCTTT TRBJ1-1 TRBV5-1 . TRBD1
CATSRTGEAFF TGTGCCACCAGCAGAACAGGGGAAGCTTTCTTT TRBJ1-1 TRBV15 . .
CASSRTLDRASNYGYTF TGTGCCAGCAGCCGGACTCTGGACAGGGCATCTAACTATGGCTACACCTTC TRBJ1-2 TRBV13 . TRBD1
CASSPRTSGPYEQYF TGCGCCAGCAGCCCCAGGACTAGCGGACCCTACGAGCAGTACTTC TRBJ2-7 TRBV5-1 . TRBD2
CASSSWQMNTEAFF TGCGCCAGCAGCTCGTGGCAGATGAACACTGAAGCTTTCTTT TRBJ1-1 TRBV5-1 . .
CASSDRFAGANVLTF TGTGCCAGCAGTGACAGGTTTGCTGGGGCCAACGTCCTGACTTTC TRBJ2-6 TRBV25-1 . .
CASSVREGGNSPLHF TGTGCCAGCAGCGTGAGAGAGGGTGGTAATTCACCCCTCCACTTT TRBJ1-6 TRBV9 . .
CASSQGVIGNTEAFF TGTGCCAGCAGCCAAGGGGTAATTGGAAACACTGAAGCTTTCTTT TRBJ1-1 TRBV6-5 . .
CASSLSRGRNSPLHF TGTGCCAGCAGCCTCTCCCGGGGTCGCAATTCACCCCTCCACTTT TRBJ1-6 TRBV14 . .
CASSEFRGGGEKLFF TGTGCCAGCAGTGAATTCAGGGGTGGGGGTGAAAAACTGTTTTTT TRBJ1-4 TRBV6-1 once .
CASSLDWGGTEAFF TGTGCCAGCAGCTTAGATTGGGGCGGCACTGAAGCTTTCTTT TRBJ1-1 TRBV5-4 few .
CASSRQAGYGYTF TGTGCCAGCAGCCGACAGGCGGGCTATGGCTACACCTTC TRBJ1-2 TRBV6-2/TRBV6-3 . .
CASSLLAGANTGELFF TGTGCCAGCAGCTTGCTAGCGGGCGCGAACACCGGGGAGCTGTTTTTT TRBJ2-2 TRBV5-6 . TRBD2
CASRDRVYSNQPQHF TGTGCCAGTAGGGACAGGGTTTATAGCAATCAGCCCCAGCATTTT TRBJ1-5 TRBV19 . TRBD1
CASSLDYRDNQPQHF TGTGCCAGCAGCTTAGACTACAGGGACAATCAGCCCCAGCATTTT TRBJ1-5 TRBV7-2 . .
CAIGAANQPQHF TGTGCCATCGGGGCAGCTAATCAGCCCCAGCATTTT TRBJ1-5 TRBV10-3 . .
CASSYPGTGGPQPQHF TGTGCCAGCAGTTACCCCGGGACAGGGGGTCCTCAGCCCCAGCATTTT TRBJ1-5 TRBV6-2/TRBV6-3 . TRBD1
CASSWDRGYEQYF TGTGCCAGTAGCTGGGATCGGGGGTACGAGCAGTACTTC TRBJ2-7 TRBV19 . .
CASSWTGDTYGYTF TGCGCCAGCAGCTGGACCGGGGACACCTATGGCTACACCTTC TRBJ1-2 TRBV5-1 . .
CASKSGWTTNEKLFF TGTGCCAGTAAGTCCGGGTGGACAACTAATGAAAAACTGTTTTTT TRBJ1-4 TRBV19 . .
CASSPRDIGQKSTEAFF TGTGCCAGCAGTCCCCGGGACATTGGGCAAAAGAGCACTGAAGCTTTCTTT TRBJ1-1 TRBV27 once .
CASRRTAQLNTGELFF TGCGCCAGCAGACGCACCGCGCAACTCAACACCGGGGAGCTGTTTTTT TRBJ2-2 TRBV5-1 . .
CASSRDREGAAGELFF TGTGCCAGCAGTCGGGACAGGGAAGGGGCCGCCGGGGAGCTGTTTTTT TRBJ2-2 TRBV6-2/TRBV6-3 . TRBD1
CASSRTGGAYNEQFF TGTGCCAGCAGCCGTACAGGGGGCGCCTACAATGAGCAGTTCTTC TRBJ2-1 TRBV7-8 . TRBD1
CASKSGRGTYNEQFF TGTGCCAGCAAATCCGGACGGGGAACCTACAATGAGCAGTTCTTC TRBJ2-1 TRBV2 . .
CASSLEGTGLNTEAFF TGTGCCAGCAGCTTGGAAGGGACAGGCCTGAACACTGAAGCTTTCTTT TRBJ1-1 TRBV5-5 . TRBD1
CATSRDGTGNEKLFF TGTGCCACCAGCAGAGACGGGACAGGGAATGAAAAACTGTTTTTT TRBJ1-4 TRBV15 . TRBD1
CASSRDRLAEQFF TGTGCCAGTAGTCGGGACAGGTTGGCTGAGCAGTTCTTC TRBJ2-1 TRBV19 . TRBD1
CASSPSRGSYEQYF TGTGCCAGCTCACCATCGCGGGGATCGTACGAGCAGTACTTC TRBJ2-7 TRBV18 . .
CASSAQARNSPLHF TGTGCCAGCAGCGCCCAGGCGCGAAATTCACCCCTCCACTTT TRBJ1-6 TRBV7-2 . .